The clone carrying this T cell receptor beta chain was detected only a few times. Its antigen is unknown. These data come from a study of response to subunit inactivated influenza vaccine. Findings of the study overall: Authors suggested few new T cells are recruited by each seasonal influenza vaccination.

MiXCR, applied by TCRdb to the RT-PCR reads, yields one record per CDR3 protein. This sample has hundreds of thousands of distinct CDR3 sequences, with approximately 14% found just once. This receptor was identified in a man in his fifties who received an inactivated influenza vaccine. Sample: PBMCs from blood, taken less than 15 days before vaccination.

The CDR3 DNA reads as TGCGCCAGCAGCCAAGGGACAGGGAGGGGGCCCAAAAACATTCAGTACTTC. It translates to CASSQGTGRGPKNIQYF. The rearrangement uses TRBV4-1 and TRBJ2-4, with D tentatively TRBD1 (8 bases). CDR1 and CDR2 from the germline V gene are MGHRA and YSYEKL. The V and J ends lost 1 base and 2 bases respectively, with 15 bases between them. The CDR3 runs to 17 residues.